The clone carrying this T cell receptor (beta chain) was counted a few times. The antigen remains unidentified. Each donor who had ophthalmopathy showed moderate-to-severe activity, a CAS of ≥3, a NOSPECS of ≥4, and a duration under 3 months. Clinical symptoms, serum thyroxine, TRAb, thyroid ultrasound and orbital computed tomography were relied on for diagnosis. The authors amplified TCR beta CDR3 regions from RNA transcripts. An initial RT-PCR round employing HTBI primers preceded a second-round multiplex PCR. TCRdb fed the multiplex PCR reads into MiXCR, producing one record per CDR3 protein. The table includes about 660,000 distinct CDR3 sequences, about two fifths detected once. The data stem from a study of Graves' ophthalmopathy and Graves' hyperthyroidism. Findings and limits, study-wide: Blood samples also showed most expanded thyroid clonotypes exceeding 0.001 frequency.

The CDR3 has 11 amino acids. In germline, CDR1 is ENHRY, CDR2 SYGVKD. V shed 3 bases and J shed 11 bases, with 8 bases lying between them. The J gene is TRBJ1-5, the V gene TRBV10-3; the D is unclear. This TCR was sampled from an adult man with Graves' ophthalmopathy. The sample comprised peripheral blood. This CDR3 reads CAISDGETQHF. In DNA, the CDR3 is TGTGCCATCAGTGACGGAGAGACCCAGCATTTT.